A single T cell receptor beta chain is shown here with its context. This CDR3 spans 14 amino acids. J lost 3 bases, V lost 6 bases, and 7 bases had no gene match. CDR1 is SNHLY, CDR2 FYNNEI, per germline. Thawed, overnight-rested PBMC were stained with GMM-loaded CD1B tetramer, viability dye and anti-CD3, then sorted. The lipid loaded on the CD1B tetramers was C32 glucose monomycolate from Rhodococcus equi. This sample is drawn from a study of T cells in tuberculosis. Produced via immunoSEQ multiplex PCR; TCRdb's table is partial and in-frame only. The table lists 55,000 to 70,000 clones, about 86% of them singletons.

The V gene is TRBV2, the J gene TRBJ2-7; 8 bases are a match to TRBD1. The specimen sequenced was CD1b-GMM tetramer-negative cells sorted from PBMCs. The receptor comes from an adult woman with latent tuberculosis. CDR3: CASRTDRGSYEQYF. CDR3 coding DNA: TGTGCCAGCAGGACCGACAGGGGCAGCTACGAGCAGTACTTC.